This entry lists 30 T cell receptor beta chains sequenced from one sample in a study of OX40 agonist ivuxolimab in advanced cancers. Assay used: immunoSEQ multiplex PCR; TCRdb lists only in-frame clones, some missing. The table has tens of thousands of clones, roughly four fifths seen once. The source material was CD4+ or CD8+ T cells sorted from blood, sampled in a trial of the OX40 agonist ivuxolimab. These receptors came from an adult with an advanced solid tumor such as melanoma, head and neck, liver or kidney cancer.

The gene calls are TRBV11-3 and TRBJ2-1, with TRBD2 identical over 14 bases. Germline V gene data show CDR1 as SGHNT and CDR2 as YENEEA. The V and J ends lost 2 bases and 10 bases, in that order; junction bases with no gene match: 1. CDR3 length: 14 amino acids. CDR3: CASSLRTSGGEQFF. DNA of the CDR3: TGTGCCAGCAGCTTACGGACTAGCGGGGGGGAGCAGTTCTTC.

This rearrangement joins TRBV6-6 to TRBJ2-5; weak D call: TRBD2 (5 bases). This CDR3 has 12 residues. In germline, CDR1 is MNHNY, CDR2 SVGAGI (reference sequence). V was shortened by 4 bases and J by 5 bases, with 8 bases between the two germline ends. This CDR3 reads CASSWSGETQYF. In DNA form, the CDR3 reads TGTGCCAGCAGTTGGTCGGGGGAGACCCAGTACTTC.

The rearrangement links TRBV6-5 to TRBJ1-6; 8 bases match TRBD1. V lost 0 bases and J lost 9; bases outside the gene matches: 4. Germline-derived CDR1 and CDR2 are MNHEY and SVGAGI. The CDR3 spans 15 residues. The CDR3 is CASSYSITGGSPLHF. The CDR3 coding sequence is TGTGCCAGCAGTTACTCGATTACAGGGGGTTCACCCCTCCACTTT.

V is TRBV7-9 and J is TRBJ2-7, with D perhaps TRBD1 (7 bases). Trimming cost V 4 bases and J 6 bases, with 13 bases left between them. CDR3 size: 13 residues. Germline V gives CDR1 SEHNR, CDR2 FQNEAQ (reference sequence). This CDR3 is CASSSTGEAEQYF. For the CDR3, the DNA is TGTGCCAGCAGCTCCACAGGGGAGGCCGAGCAGTACTTC.

The count of this clone is one. The rearrangement links TRBV29-1 to TRBJ2-3; D possibly corresponds to TRBD1 (6 bases). The germline CDR1 and CDR2 sequences are SQVTM and ANQGSEA. The CDR3 loop spans 14 amino acids. V shed 5 bases and J shed 1 base, with 13 bases lying between them. The CDR3 DNA reads as TGCAGCGTTCCACAGGGAGTCCGCACAGATACGCAGTATTTT. Amino acids: CSVPQGVRTDTQYF.

The genes are TRBV7-8 and TRBJ1-5; D possibly corresponds to TRBD1 (5 bases). Germline V gene lookup returns CDR1 SGHVS and CDR2 FQNEAQ. V lost 2 bases to trimming and J lost 2 bases, with 19 bases between them. This CDR3 spans 18 amino acids. CDR3 protein: CASSLTPTVKRGNQPQHF. The CDR3 region has the DNA TGTGCCAGCAGCTTAACCCCGACAGTCAAAAGGGGCAATCAGCCCCAGCATTTT. Full variable domain (outside the CDR3, taken from reference TRBV7-8 and TRBJ1-5): GAGVSQSPRYKVAKRGQDVALRCDPISGHVSLFWYQQALGQGPEFLTYFQNEAQLDKSGLPSDRFFAERPEGSVSTLKIQRTQQEDSAVYLCASSLTPTVKRGNQPQHFGDGTRLSIL.

The V call is TRBV27, the J call TRBJ2-5, with 9 bases fitting TRBD1. The CDR3 has 14 amino acids. Per germline, CDR1 MNHEY and CDR2 SMNVEV (reference sequence). V lost 5 bases and J lost 6; bases outside the gene matches: 7. CDR3 nucleotide sequence: TGTGCCAGCAGTATAGGACAGGGGTGGAAGACCCAGTACTTC. Translated: CASSIGQGWKTQYF.

The J gene is TRBJ1-2, the V gene TRBV5-5, with a possible D match to TRBD1 (5 bases). Trimming shortened V by 1 base and J by 3 bases, and 16 bases separated the two germline ends. The CDR3 loop spans 16 amino acids. Germline loops: CDR1 SGHKS, CDR2 YYEKEE (reference sequence). The CDR3 region is CASSLRQITQHYGYTF. The CDR3 DNA sequence: TGTGCCAGCAGCTTGAGACAGATAACCCAACACTATGGCTACACCTTC.

The chain recombines TRBV23-1 with TRBJ1-1, with TRBD1 as a possible D gene (6 bases). TRBV23-1 is filed as an ORF, its function uncertain. CDR3 length: 16 amino acids. V shed 2 bases and J shed 0 bases, with 13 bases lying between them. The CDR3 bases are TGCGCCAGCAGTCAAGGGGACATGGGGATGAACACTGAAGCTTTCTTT. Translation gives CASSQGDMGMNTEAFF.

This chain joins TRBV19 and TRBJ2-3, with D possibly TRBD1 on 6 matching bases. This CDR3 has 15 residues. From germline, CDR1 is LNHDA and CDR2 SQIVND (reference sequence). With 7 bases removed from V and 2 bases from J, the gap between germline ends came to 16 bases. CDR3 loop: CASTPGHWLTDTQYF. The DNA of the CDR3 is TGTGCCAGTACCCCGGGACATTGGCTCACAGATACGCAGTATTTT.

CDR3 sequence reads: CASSPLGQGSGANVLTF. For the CDR3, the DNA is TGTGCCAGCTCACCTCTTGGACAGGGCTCTGGGGCCAACGTCCTGACTTTC. The rearrangement uses TRBV18 and TRBJ2-6; TRBD1 aligns across 8 bases. Germline V CDR1 and CDR2: KGHSH, LQKENI. After removal of 3 bases from V and 0 bases from J, the junction contained 4 bases not matched to a gene. The CDR3 spans 17 residues.

This clone was detected a few times. The chain uses TRBV29-1 and TRBJ1-1; weak D call: TRBD1 (5 bases). The CDR3 is 12 amino acids. The V end lost 7 bases, the J end lost 0 bases, and 9 bases lay between the germline ends. CDR1 and CDR2 from the germline V gene are SQVTM and ANQGSEA. CDR3 nucleotide sequence: TGCAGCGGGGACGGCTTGAACACTGAAGCTTTCTTT. Amino acids: CSGDGLNTEAFF.

The rearrangement uses TRBV5-4 and TRBJ2-1; 11 bases agree with TRBD1. Germline V gene lookup returns CDR1 SGHNT and CDR2 YYREEE (reference sequence). J lost 6 bases, V lost 3 bases, and 8 bases had no gene match. The CDR3 runs 16 residues. The CDR3 nucleotides are TGTGCCAGCAGCTCTAAGGGACAGGGGGTCCGCAATGAGCAGTTCTTC. Translated: CASSSKGQGVRNEQFF.

The chain has TRBV19 and TRBJ2-1; weak D call: TRBD2 (5 bases). The CDR3 sequence is 14 residues long. Germline CDR1 and CDR2: LNHDA and SQIVND (reference sequence). With 0 bases removed from V and 10 bases from J, the gap between germline ends came to 13 bases. The DNA for the CDR3 is TGTGCCAGTAGTATAGATAGCATACGGGGAGAGCAGTTCTTC. This sequence encodes CASSIDSIRGEQFF. Full variable domain (remainder filled in from reference TRBV19 and TRBJ2-1): DGGITQSPKYLFRKEGQNVTLSCEQNLNHDAMYWYRQDPGQGLRLIYYSQIVNDFQKGDIAEGYSVSREKKESFPLTVTSAQKNPTAFYLCASSIDSIRGEQFFGPGTRLTVL.

The chain couples TRBV5-6 to TRBJ1-1; D ambiguous. CDR3 size: 14 residues. Trimming cost V 4 bases and J 0 bases, with 10 bases left between them. Germline V gives CDR1 SGHDT, CDR2 YYEEEE. The CDR3 DNA follows: TGTGCCAGCAGCCTGGACTACCTGAACACTGAAGCTTTCTTT. This codes for CASSLDYLNTEAFF.

V and J are TRBV6-5 and TRBJ1-6, with D tentatively TRBD1 (5 bases). CDR3 length equals 13 residues. Germline CDR1 MNHEY, CDR2 SVGAGI. V lost 2 bases and J 8 bases, leaving 7 bases between the germline ends. CDR3 amino acids: CASSYQQDSPLHF. The CDR3 bases are TGTGCCAGCAGTTACCAACAGGATTCACCCCTCCACTTT.

The chain couples TRBV11-3 to TRBJ2-7; the D call may be TRBD1 or TRBD2 (7 bases each). V gave up 1 base and J gave up 3 bases, with 13 bases separating them. The germline gives CDR1 SGHNT, CDR2 YENEEA. This CDR3 contains 15 residues. CDR3 region: CASSLGQGGHYEQYF. CDR3 DNA: TGTGCCAGCAGCTTAGGGCAGGGGGGGCACTACGAGCAGTACTTC.

The genes are TRBV4-2 and TRBJ2-2; 8 nucleotides agree with TRBD2. The CDR3 has 18 amino acids. V dropped 1 base and J dropped 0; count of bases not matched to a gene: 7. Germline V gene sequence: CDR1 LGHNA, CDR2 YNFKEQ. The CDR3 loop reads CASSQAGGLFSNTGELFF. The CDR3 DNA reads as TGTGCCAGCAGCCAAGCGGGGGGGCTGTTTTCGAACACCGGGGAGCTGTTTTTT.

This clone was picked up a small number of times. This chain joins TRBV28 and TRBJ1-2; a possible D gene is TRBD1 (6 bases). The CDR3 is 15 residues long. Germline-derived CDR1 and CDR2 are MDHEN and SYDVKM. Trimming pared 7 bases from V and 0 bases from J, leaving 15 bases between. In DNA form, the CDR3 reads TGTGCCAGCATCACACAGGGCCTACCTAACTATGGCTACACCTTC. This translates into CASITQGLPNYGYTF.

The V and J genes are TRBV6-1 and TRBJ1-2; the D is unclear. The CDR3 runs to 15 residues. The germline gives CDR1 MNHNS, CDR2 SASEGT. Trimming shortened V by 3 bases and J by 2 bases, and 13 bases separated the two germline ends. The CDR3 is CASSEGPGNNYGYTF. In nucleotides, the CDR3 is TGTGCCAGCAGTGAGGGCCCAGGAAACAACTATGGCTACACCTTC.

This clone was counted only a few times. This chain uses TRBV7-9 with TRBJ1-6; 9 bases agree with TRBD1. With 8 bases clipped from V and 8 bases from J, the junction kept 10 bases outside the gene matches. The CDR3 contains 15 residues. Germline CDR1 and CDR2: SEHNR and FQNEAQ (reference sequence). The CDR3 coding sequence is TGTGCCAGCGGGCCCTCCGGGACAGGGTATTCACCCCTCCACTTT. Translating it yields CASGPSGTGYSPLHF.

This clone has only a few counts. The chain is built from TRBV5-1 and TRBJ2-1; TRBD1 might be the D (5 bases). Trimming left V 1 base short and J 4 bases short, with 12 bases between. CDR3 size: 15 residues. Germline V gene lookup returns CDR1 SGHRS and CDR2 YFSETQ. CDR3 sequence (DNA): TGCGCCAGCAGCTTGTCAATCCAGGGATACAATGAGCAGTTCTTC. It codes for CASSLSIQGYNEQFF.

V gene TRBV11-3 combines with J gene TRBJ2-2; 7 bases line up with TRBD1. Germline CDR1 and CDR2: SGHNT and YENEEA. The junction had 1 base not matched to a gene; V was cut back by 0 bases and J by 3 bases. The CDR3 sequence is 15 residues long. The CDR3: CASSLEGTDTGELFF. CDR3 nucleotides: TGTGCCAGCAGCTTAGAGGGGACAGACACCGGGGAGCTGTTTTTT.

This chain connects TRBV15 to TRBJ2-1; perhaps D is TRBD1 or TRBD2 (5 bases each). Per the germline V gene, CDR1 is LNHNV and CDR2 is YYDKDF (reference sequence). Trimming took 1 base from V and 7 from J, leaving 17 bases between them. CDR3 size: 16 residues. CDR3 residues: CATSRVGSVGGNEQFF. In nucleotides, the CDR3 is TGTGCCACCAGCAGAGTTGGGAGCGTTGGGGGTAATGAGCAGTTCTTC.

V is TRBV10-3 and J is TRBJ2-7, with a tentative D call TRBD1 (5 bases). V lost 5 bases to trimming and J lost 0 bases, with 14 bases between them. CDR3 length: 15 amino acids. Germline V CDR1 and CDR2: ENHRY, SYGVKD. In DNA, the CDR3 is TGTGCCATCAGTCCCACCTCTCAGGGCTCCTACGAGCAGTACTTC. This sequence encodes CAISPTSQGSYEQYF.

The chain is built from TRBV2 and TRBJ2-1; D ambiguous. Trimming removed 6 bases from V and 3 bases from J, with 3 bases in between. CDR1 SNHLY and CDR2 FYNNEI come from the germline V gene. The CDR3 runs to 11 residues. In nucleotides, the CDR3 is TGTGCCAGCAGAGTCTACAATGAGCAGTTCTTC. It specifies CASRVYNEQFF.

V gene TRBV7-9 combines with J gene TRBJ1-3, with D uncertain. Germline loops: CDR1 SEHNR, CDR2 FQNEAQ (reference sequence). Between the trimmed V and J ends, which lost 1 base and 5 bases, there was a span of 6 bases. CDR3 length: 13 amino acids. The DNA of the CDR3 is TGTGCCAGCAGCTTAGGAGTAAGAAACACCATATATTTT. Amino acid sequence: CASSLGVRNTIYF.

The rearrangement uses TRBV5-1 and TRBJ2-7; TRBD2 is a possible D gene (6 bases). CDR3 length: 15 residues. V was pared by 0 bases and J by 3 bases, with 13 bases between. Germline V gene sequence: CDR1 SGHRS, CDR2 YFSETQ. The CDR3 here is CASSLGGLQGYEQYF. DNA of the CDR3: TGCGCCAGCAGCTTGGGGGGACTCCAAGGCTACGAGCAGTACTTC.

This chain's CDR3 is CASSLGNRGSNSPLHF. The CDR3 DNA sequence: TGCGCCAGCAGCCTCGGCAACAGGGGGTCCAATTCACCCCTCCACTTT. The chain is built from TRBV4-1 and TRBJ1-6, with 8 bases identical to TRBD1. Trimming cost V 4 bases and J 7 bases; bases outside gene matches: 9. Per germline, CDR1 MGHRA and CDR2 YSYEKL. The CDR3 has 16 residues.

This chain uses TRBV5-6 with TRBJ2-5; no firm D call. Trimming took 3 bases from V and 5 from J, leaving 8 bases between them. The germline gives CDR1 SGHDT, CDR2 YYEEEE. This CDR3 region has 12 residues. Here the CDR3 DNA reads TGTGCCAGCAGCTCCCTGTGGGAGACCCAGTACTTC. Translated, it gives CASSSLWETQYF.